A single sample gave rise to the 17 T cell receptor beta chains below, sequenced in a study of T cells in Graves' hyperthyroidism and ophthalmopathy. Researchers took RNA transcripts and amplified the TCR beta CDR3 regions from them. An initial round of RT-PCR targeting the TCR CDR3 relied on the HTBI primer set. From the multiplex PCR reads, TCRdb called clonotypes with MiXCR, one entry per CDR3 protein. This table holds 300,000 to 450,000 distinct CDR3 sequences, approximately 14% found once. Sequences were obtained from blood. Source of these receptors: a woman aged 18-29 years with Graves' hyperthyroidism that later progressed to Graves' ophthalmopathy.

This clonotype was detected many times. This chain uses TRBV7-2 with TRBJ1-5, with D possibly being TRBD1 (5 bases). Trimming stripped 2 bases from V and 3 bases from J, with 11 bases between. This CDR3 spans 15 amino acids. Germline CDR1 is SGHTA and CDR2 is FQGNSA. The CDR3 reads CASSLYGASNQPQHF. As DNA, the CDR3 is TGTGCCAGCAGCTTATACGGGGCATCCAATCAGCCCCAGCATTTT.

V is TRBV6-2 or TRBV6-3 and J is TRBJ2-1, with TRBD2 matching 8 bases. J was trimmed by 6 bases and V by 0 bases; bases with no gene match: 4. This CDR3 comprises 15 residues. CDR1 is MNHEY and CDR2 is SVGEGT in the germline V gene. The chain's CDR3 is CASSYSSGSPNEQFF. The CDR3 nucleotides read TGTGCCAGCAGTTACTCCAGCGGGAGCCCCAATGAGCAGTTCTTC.

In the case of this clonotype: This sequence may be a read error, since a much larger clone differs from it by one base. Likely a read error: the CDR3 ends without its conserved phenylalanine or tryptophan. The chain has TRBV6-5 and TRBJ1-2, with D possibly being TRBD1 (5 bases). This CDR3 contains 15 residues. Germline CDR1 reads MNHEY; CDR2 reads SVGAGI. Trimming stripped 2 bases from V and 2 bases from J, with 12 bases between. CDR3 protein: CASSYGQGENYGYTL. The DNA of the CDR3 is TGTGCCAGCAGTTACGGGCAGGGAGAGAACTATGGCTACACCCTC.

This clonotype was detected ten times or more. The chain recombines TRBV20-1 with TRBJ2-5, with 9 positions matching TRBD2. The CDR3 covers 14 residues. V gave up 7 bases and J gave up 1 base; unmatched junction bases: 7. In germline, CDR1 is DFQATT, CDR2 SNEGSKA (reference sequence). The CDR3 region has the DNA TGCAGTGTCCCAAAAGCGGGAGGCCAAGAGACCCAGTACTTC. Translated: CSVPKAGGQETQYF.

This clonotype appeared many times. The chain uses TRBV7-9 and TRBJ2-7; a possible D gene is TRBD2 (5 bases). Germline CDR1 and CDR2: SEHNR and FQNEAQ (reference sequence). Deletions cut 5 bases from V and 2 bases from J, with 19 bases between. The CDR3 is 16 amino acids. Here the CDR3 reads CASSPLDGDIPYEQYF. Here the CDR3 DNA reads TGTGCCAGCAGCCCCTTAGACGGGGATATCCCCTACGAGCAGTACTTC.

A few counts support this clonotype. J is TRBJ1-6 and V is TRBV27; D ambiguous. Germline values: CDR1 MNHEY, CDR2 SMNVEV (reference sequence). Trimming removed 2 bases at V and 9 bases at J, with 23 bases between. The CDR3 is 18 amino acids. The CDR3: CASSLRLDRPGYPSPLHF. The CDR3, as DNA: TGTGCCAGCAGTTTAAGGTTGGACCGTCCCGGATACCCTTCACCCCTCCACTTT.

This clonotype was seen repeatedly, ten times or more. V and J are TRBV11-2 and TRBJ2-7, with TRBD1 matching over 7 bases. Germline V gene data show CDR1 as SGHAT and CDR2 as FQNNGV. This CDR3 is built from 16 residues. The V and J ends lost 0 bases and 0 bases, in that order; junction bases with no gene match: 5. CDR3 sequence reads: CASSLEQQGPSYEQYF. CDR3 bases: TGTGCCAGCAGCTTAGAGCAACAGGGGCCCTCCTACGAGCAGTACTTC.

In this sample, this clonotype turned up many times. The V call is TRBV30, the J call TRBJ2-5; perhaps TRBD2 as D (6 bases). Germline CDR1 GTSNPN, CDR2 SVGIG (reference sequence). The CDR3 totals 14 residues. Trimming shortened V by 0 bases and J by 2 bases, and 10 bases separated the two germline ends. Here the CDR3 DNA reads TGTGCCTGGAGTGTTGGAGGGGCGCAAGAGACCCAGTACTTC. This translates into CAWSVGGAQETQYF.

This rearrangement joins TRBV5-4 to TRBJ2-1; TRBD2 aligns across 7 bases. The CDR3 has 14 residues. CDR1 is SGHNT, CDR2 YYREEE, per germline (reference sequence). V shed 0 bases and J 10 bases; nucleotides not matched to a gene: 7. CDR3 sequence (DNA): TGTGCCAGCAGCTTGGATCTTCTGGGGGGGGAGCAGTTCTTC. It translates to CASSLDLLGGEQFF.

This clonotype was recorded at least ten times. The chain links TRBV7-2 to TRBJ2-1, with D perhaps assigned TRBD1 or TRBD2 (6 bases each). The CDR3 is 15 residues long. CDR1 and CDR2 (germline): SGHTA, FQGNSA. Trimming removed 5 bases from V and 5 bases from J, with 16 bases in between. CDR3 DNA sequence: TGTGCCAGCAGCCCGGGCAGGGGAGGACACAATGAGCAGTTCTTC. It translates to CASSPGRGGHNEQFF. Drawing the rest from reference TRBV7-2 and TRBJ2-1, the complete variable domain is GAGVSQSPSNKVTEKGKDVELRCDPISGHTALYWYRQSLGQGLEFLIYFQGNSAPDKSGLPSDRFSAERTGGSVSTLTIQRTQQEDSAVYLCASSPGRGGHNEQFFGPGTRLTVL.

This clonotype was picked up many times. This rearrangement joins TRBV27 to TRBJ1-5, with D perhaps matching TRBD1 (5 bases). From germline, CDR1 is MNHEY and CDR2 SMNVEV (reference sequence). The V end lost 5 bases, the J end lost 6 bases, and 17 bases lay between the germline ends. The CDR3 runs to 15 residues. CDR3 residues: CASSVGQAARQPQHF. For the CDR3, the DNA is TGTGCCAGCAGTGTAGGACAAGCCGCGCGTCAGCCCCAGCATTTT.

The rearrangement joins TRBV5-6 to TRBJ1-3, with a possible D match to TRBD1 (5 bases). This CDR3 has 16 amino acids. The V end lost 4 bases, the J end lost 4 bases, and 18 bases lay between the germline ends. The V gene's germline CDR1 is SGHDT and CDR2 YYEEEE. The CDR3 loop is CASSTDNYASGNTIYF. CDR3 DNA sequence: TGTGCCAGCAGCACGGACAACTACGCGTCCGGAAACACCATATATTTT.

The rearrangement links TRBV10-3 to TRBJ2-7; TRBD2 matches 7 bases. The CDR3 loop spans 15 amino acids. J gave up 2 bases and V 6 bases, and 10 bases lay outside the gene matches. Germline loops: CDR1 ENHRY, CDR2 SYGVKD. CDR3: CAIREGASGTYEQYF. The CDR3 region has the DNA TGTGCCATCAGAGAGGGAGCTAGCGGAACCTACGAGCAGTACTTC.

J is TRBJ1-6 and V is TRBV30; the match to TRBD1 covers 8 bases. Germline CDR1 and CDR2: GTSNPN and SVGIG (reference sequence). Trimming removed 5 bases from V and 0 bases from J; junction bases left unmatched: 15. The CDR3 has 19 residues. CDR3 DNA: TGTGCCTGGCGAGGGGGACCGGGACAGGAGAGCTCCTATAATTCACCCCTCCACTTT. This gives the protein CAWRGGPGQESSYNSPLHF.

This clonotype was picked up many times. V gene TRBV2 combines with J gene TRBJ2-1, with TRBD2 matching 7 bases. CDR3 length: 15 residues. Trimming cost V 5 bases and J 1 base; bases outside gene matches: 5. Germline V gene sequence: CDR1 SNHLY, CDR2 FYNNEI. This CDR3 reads CASSSRTSSYNEQFF. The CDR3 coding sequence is TGTGCCAGCAGTAGCCGGACTAGTTCCTACAATGAGCAGTTCTTC. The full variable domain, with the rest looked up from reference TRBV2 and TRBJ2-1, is EPEVTQTPSHQVTQMGQEVILRCVPISNHLYFYWYRQILGQKVEFLVSFYNNEISEKSEIFDDQFSVERPDGSNFTLKIRSTKLEDSAMYFCASSSRTSSYNEQFFGPGTRLTVL.

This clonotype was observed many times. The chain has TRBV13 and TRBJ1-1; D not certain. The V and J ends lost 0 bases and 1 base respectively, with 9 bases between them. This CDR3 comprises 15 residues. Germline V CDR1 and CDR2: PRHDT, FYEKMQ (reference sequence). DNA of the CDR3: TGTGCCAGCAGCTTAGGCCCGGCTGAGAACACTGAAGCTTTCTTT. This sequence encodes CASSLGPAENTEAFF.

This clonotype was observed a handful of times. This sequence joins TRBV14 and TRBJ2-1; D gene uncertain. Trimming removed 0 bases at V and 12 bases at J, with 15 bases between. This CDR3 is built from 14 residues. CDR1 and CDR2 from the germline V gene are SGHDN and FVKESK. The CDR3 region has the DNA TGTGCCAGCAGCCAAGATTCGGGCAGGCTGGCGCAGTTCTTC. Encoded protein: CASSQDSGRLAQFF. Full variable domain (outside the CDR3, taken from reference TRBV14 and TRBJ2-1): EAGVTQFPSHSVIEKGQTVTLRCDPISGHDNLYWYRRVMGKEIKFLLHFVKESKQDESGMPNNRFLAERTGGTYSTLKVQPAELEDSGVYFCASSQDSGRLAQFFGPGTRLTVL.